This T cell receptor beta chain was captured by sequencing in a study of blood T cell repertoires in COVID-19. Study context: Samples of COVID-19 (acute and convalescent) were obtained from the United States, Italy and Spain. Sources were T cells, B-cell-depleted T cells, or PBMCs; the material itself was cDNA or gDNA.

In the authors' methods: Amplification of reference gene primers provided the estimated nucleated cell counts. Generated by immunoSEQ multiplex PCR, the TCRdb table keeps only in-frame clones and is missing some. V and J calls and clone size are copied from that table; D and trimming were computed from the DNA. The profile shows 230,000 or so clones, 89% of them singletons. The CDR3 extends over 14 amino acids. Trimming stripped 6 bases from V and 2 bases from J, with 10 bases between. In germline, CDR1 is ENHRY, CDR2 SYGVKD. V and J are TRBV10-3 and TRBJ1-4; D not resolved. The sequence was obtained from a middle-aged woman who had recovered from COVID-19. The sequenced material came from peripheral blood. The CDR3 nucleotides are TGTGCCATCAGCAGGTCGGCGACTAATGAAAAACTGTTTTTT. Translation gives CAISRSATNEKLFF.